A selection of T cell receptor beta chains follows, all from one sample in a study of cytomegalovirus exposure and HLA in healthy donors. The repertoire was sequenced with immunoSEQ multiplex PCR; TCRdb's copy has only in-frame clones and lacks some. The sample yields roughly 140,000 clones, 75% to 80% seen once. The sample taken for sequencing was PBMCs. These receptors all stem from a woman between 40 and 55 years old in good health and CMV-seropositive. Both conserved end residues are part of each CDR3. A D gene is named only where the DNA matches it firmly. Size tells how often a clone was seen (once, few, many) or the class of an expanded clone, and some rows leave it out.

J: TRBJ1-5; V: TRBV27; size: few; D: .; DNA: TGTGCCAGCAGTCCCGGACAGTACCCGCCTAGCAATCAGCCCCAGCATTTT; CDR3: CASSPGQYPPSNQPQHF
J: TRBJ2-5; V: TRBV5-6; size: .; D: TRBD2; DNA: TGTGCCAGCAGCTTTGGACTAGCGAGCCAAGAGACCCAGTACTTC; CDR3: CASSFGLASQETQYF
J: TRBJ2-1; V: TRBV2; size: .; D: .; DNA: TGTGCCAGCAGTGAAAGGCGGGACTACAATGAGCAGTTCTTC; CDR3: CASSERRDYNEQFF
J: TRBJ1-4; V: TRBV2; size: few; D: .; DNA: TGTGCCAGCAGTGATGACAGGACTAATGAAAAACTGTTTTTT; CDR3: CASSDDRTNEKLFF
J: TRBJ2-2; V: TRBV7-9; size: once; D: .; DNA: TGTGCCAGCTCCTGGTGGAGGGGGCTGACTAGCGAGATCACCGGGGAGCTGTTTTTT; CDR3: CASSWWRGLTSEITGELFF
J: TRBJ2-1; V: TRBV13; size: once; D: TRBD2; DNA: TGTGCCAGCAGCCGGCCCGGACTAGCGGGATCTGGCAATGAGCAGTTCTTC; CDR3: CASSRPGLAGSGNEQFF
J: TRBJ2-3; V: TRBV28; size: .; D: TRBD2; DNA: TGTGCCAGCAGTCAGCGGGGGATGACAGATACGCAGTATTTT; CDR3: CASSQRGMTDTQYF
J: TRBJ2-7; V: TRBV5-1; size: .; D: TRBD2; DNA: TGCGCCAGCAGCTTGGACCCTAGCGGGAGATACGAGCAGTACTTC; CDR3: CASSLDPSGRYEQYF
J: TRBJ2-1; V: TRBV19; size: .; D: TRBD2; DNA: TGTGCCACTGGAGCGGGAGGACCCGTTTACAATGAGCAGTTCTTC; CDR3: CATGAGGPVYNEQFF
J: TRBJ1-4; V: TRBV6-9; size: few; D: TRBD1; DNA: TGTGCCAGCAGCTGGTCGAGGGGGCCTGAAAAACTGTTTTTT; CDR3: CASSWSRGPEKLFF
J: TRBJ2-3; V: TRBV29-1; size: .; D: TRBD2; DNA: TGCAGCGTTGAAGAAAGAGCGGGAGACACAGATACGCAGTATTTT; CDR3: CSVEERAGDTDTQYF
J: TRBJ2-7; V: TRBV28; size: .; D: TRBD1; DNA: TGTGCCAGCAGTCCCGGGGACAGCTCCTACGAGCAGTACTTC; CDR3: CASSPGDSSYEQYF
J: TRBJ2-1; V: TRBV21-1; size: .; D: .; DNA: TGTGCCAGCAGCAAGGGGACTAGCGGGAGAGGGGATGAGCAGTTCTTC; CDR3: CASSKGTSGRGDEQFF
J: TRBJ2-7; V: TRBV6-1; size: .; D: .; DNA: TGTGCCAGCGAGGGCCGCTACGAGCAGTACTTC; CDR3: CASEGRYEQYF
J: TRBJ2-2; V: TRBV7-8; size: .; D: TRBD2; DNA: TGTGCCAGCAGCAGTGGACTAGCGGGAGTGGTCGGGGAGCTGTTTTTT; CDR3: CASSSGLAGVVGELFF
J: TRBJ2-1; V: TRBV7-2; size: .; D: .; DNA: TGTGCCAGCAGCTTAGTCACCGGGAGTTCGAATGAGCAGTTCTTC; CDR3: CASSLVTGSSNEQFF
J: TRBJ2-7; V: TRBV6-6; size: few; D: .; DNA: TGTGCCAGCAGTTACGCGGGACCCCATTTGGGCGAGCAGTACTTC; CDR3: CASSYAGPHLGEQYF
J: TRBJ1-4; V: TRBV15; size: once; D: .; DNA: TGTGCCACCAGCAGGGGTGATTTGGGGGCAGCTAATGAAAAACTGTTTTTT; CDR3: CATSRGDLGAANEKLFF
J: TRBJ2-1; V: TRBV11-2; size: .; D: .; DNA: TGTGCCAGCAGCTTGGCGGGGGCATACAATGAGCAGTTCTTC; CDR3: CASSLAGAYNEQFF
J: TRBJ2-7; V: TRBV7-9; size: .; D: TRBD1; DNA: TGTGCCAGCAGCTTGACAGGGTATCTCTACGAGCAGTACTTC; CDR3: CASSLTGYLYEQYF
J: TRBJ1-1; V: TRBV2; size: .; D: .; DNA: TGTGCCAGCATAGCAGGGATGAACACTGAAGCTTTCTTT; CDR3: CASIAGMNTEAFF
J: TRBJ1-4; V: TRBV4-2; size: .; D: .; DNA: TGTGCCAGCAGCCAAGAGCGGGTCGAGACTAATGAAAAACTGTTTTTT; CDR3: CASSQERVETNEKLFF
J: TRBJ1-2; V: TRBV10-3; size: .; D: .; DNA: TGTGCCATCAGGGGAACCCAGGGAGGGGCTGACTATGGCTACACCTTC; CDR3: CAIRGTQGGADYGYTF
J: TRBJ2-1; V: TRBV4-1; size: .; D: .; DNA: TGCGCCAGCAGAACGGTAGGGACAACATCCTACAATGAGCAGTTCTTC; CDR3: CASRTVGTTSYNEQFF
J: TRBJ1-5; V: TRBV30; size: .; D: .; DNA: TGTGCCTGGAGTGTACAAGGGAGGAGCAATCAGCCCCAGCATTTT; CDR3: CAWSVQGRSNQPQHF
J: TRBJ2-3; V: TRBV10-3; size: .; D: TRBD1; DNA: TGTGCCATCAGAGGGGACAGAGACTACACAGATACGCAGTATTTT; CDR3: CAIRGDRDYTDTQYF
J: TRBJ2-7; V: TRBV27; size: .; D: .; DNA: TGTGCCAGCGGGCCCATCTACGAGCAGTACTTC; CDR3: CASGPIYEQYF